These 28 T cell receptor beta chains share one sample of origin, sequenced in a study of shared clonotypes between healthy human individuals. Libraries were prepared by immunoSEQ multiplex PCR; TCRdb keeps only in-frame clonotypes and omits some of them. The sample shows 800,000 to 1,200,000 clones, 75% to 85% of them seen only once. The sample consisted of memory CD4+ T cells from PBMCs. Stated subset: CD45RA-negative fraction. These receptors originate from a man between 18 and 35 years old in good health. Some clones in this sample may be carry-over from other donors' samples.

The rearrangement links TRBV4-3 to TRBJ2-1, with 11 bases aligning to TRBD2. Germline CDR1 is LGHNA and CDR2 is YSLEER. The CDR3 spans 15 residues. J lost 4 bases, V lost 4 bases, and 3 bases had no gene match. In DNA form, the CDR3 reads TGCGCCAGCAGCCTAGGACTAGCGGGTTACAATGAGCAGTTCTTC. It codes for CASSLGLAGYNEQFF.

This sequence joins TRBV27 and TRBJ1-3, with no clear D. Germline assignment: CDR1 MNHEY and CDR2 SMNVEV (reference sequence). V was shortened by 5 bases and J by 4 bases, with 9 bases between the two germline ends. The CDR3 extends over 13 amino acids. The CDR3 DNA is TGTGCCAGCAGTCGTACGGACGGAAACACCATATATTTT. It specifies CASSRTDGNTIYF.

The chain is built from TRBV11-2 and TRBJ1-2; possibly TRBD1 for D (6 bases). Per germline, CDR1 SGHAT and CDR2 FQNNGV. Trimming removed 4 bases at V and 3 bases at J, with 9 bases between. CDR3 size: 13 residues. The CDR3 DNA follows: TGTGCCAGCAGCTCGGACAGTTACTATGGCTACACCTTC. Its translation is CASSSDSYYGYTF.

The rearrangement links TRBV28 to TRBJ2-7, with 15 nucleotides matching TRBD2. The germline gives CDR1 MDHEN, CDR2 SYDVKM. The V segment lost 4 bases and the J segment 6 bases; nucleotides outside the gene matches: 4. This CDR3 spans 15 amino acids. This CDR3 reads CASSSPGLAGGEQYF. In DNA, the CDR3 is TGTGCCAGCAGTTCACCGGGACTAGCGGGAGGCGAGCAGTACTTC.

The chain combines TRBV7-2 with TRBJ2-7; a weak D match, TRBD1 (6 bases). CDR3 length: 15 amino acids. V dropped 5 bases and J dropped 0 bases, with 14 bases sitting between them. Germline assignment: CDR1 SGHTA and CDR2 FQGNSA. The CDR3 loop reads CASSIRDTSSYEQYF. In DNA, the CDR3 is TGTGCCAGCAGCATCCGGGACACGAGCTCCTACGAGCAGTACTTC.

The genes are TRBV5-5 and TRBJ2-2, with D possibly being TRBD1 or TRBD2 (5 bases each). Trimming pared 3 bases from V and 4 bases from J, leaving 10 bases between. This CDR3 has 14 amino acids. Germline V lookup: CDR1 SGHKS, CDR2 YYEKEE (reference sequence). CDR3 in DNA: TGTGCCAGCAGCTCCGGGGCGGCCACCGGGGAGCTGTTTTTT. Amino acid sequence: CASSSGAATGELFF. Drawing the rest from reference TRBV5-5 and TRBJ2-2, the complete variable domain is DAGVTQSPTHLIKTRGQQVTLRCSPISGHKSVSWYQQVLGQGPQFIFQYYEKEERGRGNFPDRFSARQFPNYSSELNVNALLLGDSALYLCASSSGAATGELFFGEGSRLTVL.

This clone occurred a few times. This sequence joins TRBV5-1 and TRBJ1-1; D call uncertain. The germline V and J ends were trimmed by 0 bases and 5 bases, with 14 bases remaining between them. CDR3 length: 15 amino acids. In germline, CDR1 is SGHRS, CDR2 YFSETQ. The CDR3 coding sequence is TGCGCCAGCAGCTTGGATGGTGGGCAAGCTACTGAAGCTTTCTTT. It translates to CASSLDGGQATEAFF.

This clone was seen many times. The rearrangement joins TRBV5-6 to TRBJ2-7, with D perhaps matching TRBD1 (5 bases). This CDR3 has 14 amino acids. Germline CDR1 and CDR2: SGHDT and YYEEEE. Trimming left V 2 bases short and J 2 bases short, with 11 bases between. This CDR3 reads CASSFLGVTYEQYF. The DNA for the CDR3 is TGTGCCAGCAGCTTTCTAGGGGTAACCTACGAGCAGTACTTC.

This chain connects TRBV6-1 to TRBJ1-1, with 8 positions matching TRBD1. The ends lost 4 bases at V and 1 base at J; junction bases unmatched: 5. The CDR3 runs 15 residues. The germline CDR1 and CDR2 sequences are MNHNS and SASEGT. The CDR3 loop is CASSGQGAGNTEAFF. The CDR3, as DNA: TGTGCCAGCAGTGGCCAGGGGGCTGGGAACACTGAAGCTTTCTTT.

The chain links TRBV27 to TRBJ2-7, with 14 bases fitting TRBD2. V shed 6 bases, J shed 0 bases, and the junction held 19 bases outside the gene matches. The CDR3 runs to 21 residues. Germline loops: CDR1 MNHEY, CDR2 SMNVEV (reference sequence). This CDR3 reads CASSSLGTGTSGSRSSYEQYF. The CDR3 DNA sequence: TGTGCCAGCAGCTCCTTGGGCACCGGGACTAGCGGGAGTCGGAGCTCCTACGAGCAGTACTTC.

This clone was observed a single time. V usage is TRBV11-2 and J usage is TRBJ2-1; a weak D match, TRBD2 (5 bases). The V end was cut by 1 base, the J end by 6 bases, with 10 bases between. The CDR3 sequence is 14 residues long. Germline loops: CDR1 SGHAT, CDR2 FQNNGV. The CDR3 reads CASSLATTFNEQFF. The CDR3 region has the DNA TGTGCCAGCAGCTTAGCGACTACTTTCAATGAGCAGTTCTTC.

The genes are TRBV7-8 and TRBJ1-2, with D possibly matching TRBD1 (6 bases). Germline V lookup: CDR1 SGHVS, CDR2 FQNEAQ. The CDR3 is 14 amino acids. V was trimmed by 5 bases and J by 4 bases, leaving 14 bases between them. The CDR3 loop reads CASSVSGTSYGYTF. As DNA, the CDR3 is TGTGCCAGCAGCGTCTCCGGGACAAGCTATGGCTACACCTTC.

The genes are TRBV18 and TRBJ2-7; TRBD1 agrees at 12 bases. From germline, CDR1 is KGHSH and CDR2 LQKENI. V shed 3 bases and J 6 bases; nucleotides not matched to a gene: 6. The CDR3 extends over 15 amino acids. CDR3: CASSPPGQGAFEQYF. CDR3 DNA: TGTGCCAGCTCACCGCCGGGACAGGGGGCCTTCGAGCAGTACTTC.

Comments on this clone: Its ends do not fully match the called genes, so a read error is possible. The chain joins TRBV25-1 to TRBJ2-7, with 7 bases identical to TRBD2. Germline assignment: CDR1 MGHDK and CDR2 SYGVNS. The CDR3 is made up of 13 amino acids. The CDR3 DNA reads as TGCCCTAAGGGGCGGGAGCAATCCTACGAGCAGTACTTC. It is translated as CPKGREQSYEQYF.

The V call is TRBV10-3, the J call TRBJ1-5, with TRBD1 matching over 7 bases. The junction had 8 bases not matched to a gene; V was cut back by 11 bases and J by 4 bases. The CDR3 runs 13 residues. Germline lookup yields CDR1 ENHRY and CDR2 SYGVKD. In nucleotides, the CDR3 is TGTGCCTACAGACAGGGACTTAATCAGCCCCAGCATTTT. Translated, it gives CAYRQGLNQPQHF.

Here the CDR3 DNA reads TGCGCCAGCAGCTTGGGATGGGAAATCTATGGCTACACCTTC. It is translated as CASSLGWEIYGYTF. The rearrangement links TRBV5-1 to TRBJ1-2; D ambiguous. Trimming stripped 0 bases from V and 4 bases from J, with 10 bases between. The germline V gene encodes CDR1 SGHRS and CDR2 YFSETQ. This CDR3 has 14 amino acids.

The chain uses TRBV21-1 and TRBJ2-2; the table's D gene call, TRBD1, was not cross checked with the DNA. TRBV21-1 is a recognized pseudogene. The CDR3 has 17 residues. The CDR3 DNA reads TGTGCCAGCAGCAAAAACTTCGTCAGGGATGACACCGGGGAGCTGTTTTTT. Protein: CASSKNFVRDDTGELFF.

The rearrangement joins TRBV28 to TRBJ2-4; 7 bases are shared with TRBD2. V shed 3 bases and J 3 bases; nucleotides not matched to a gene: 5. Germline V gene sequence: CDR1 MDHEN, CDR2 SYDVKM. CDR3 length: 15 amino acids. The CDR3 here is CASSLGEGVKNIQYF. The CDR3 DNA is TGTGCCAGCAGTTTGGGGGAGGGCGTCAAAAACATTCAGTACTTC.

Only a few counts were recorded for this clone. The chain is built from TRBV28 and TRBJ1-3; no reliable D call. CDR1 and CDR2 from the germline V gene are MDHEN and SYDVKM. CDR3 length: 16 residues. The ends were cut back, 3 bases at V and 0 bases at J, with 12 bases in the middle. CDR3 bases: TGTGCCAGCAGTTTGGGGTTCGGGGACTCTGGAAACACCATATATTTT. It is translated as CASSLGFGDSGNTIYF.

Points on this clone: This sample includes further DNA sequences coding for the same CDR3. The chain combines TRBV18 with TRBJ2-5, with D perhaps matching TRBD1 (5 bases). This CDR3 has 13 residues. V lost 3 bases and J lost 2, with 7 bases in between. The V gene's germline CDR1 is KGHSH and CDR2 LQKENI. CDR3 in amino acids: CASSPGQQETQYF. The CDR3 nucleotides are TGTGCCAGCTCACCGGGGCAACAAGAGACCCAGTACTTC.

A remark on this clone: The sample holds other DNA sequences that translate to the same CDR3. This chain uses TRBV7-9 with TRBJ2-7, with D perhaps matching TRBD1 or TRBD2 (5 bases each). From germline, CDR1 is SEHNR and CDR2 FQNEAQ (reference sequence). The CDR3 contains 14 residues. Trimming took 6 bases from V and 0 from J, leaving 12 bases between them. The CDR3, as DNA: TGTGCCAGCAGTTTTGGTGGGGGCTCCTACGAGCAGTACTTC. Translated: CASSFGGGSYEQYF.

V gene TRBV11-2 combines with J gene TRBJ2-7, with 11 bases lining up with TRBD1. J gave up 3 bases and V 6 bases, and 10 bases lay outside the gene matches. Germline assignment: CDR1 SGHAT and CDR2 FQNNGV. This CDR3 has 16 residues. The CDR3: CASSHGWTGGNYEQYF. CDR3 bases: TGTGCCAGCAGTCATGGGTGGACAGGGGGCAACTACGAGCAGTACTTC.

The CDR3 sequence is CAWGGQPPHYGYTF. The CDR3 bases are TGTGCCTGGGGGGGACAGCCCCCCCATTATGGCTACACCTTC. The V call is TRBV30, the J call TRBJ1-2, with TRBD1 identical over 7 bases. With V trimmed by 5 bases and J by 5 bases, 11 bases remained unmatched. CDR3 size: 14 residues. Per germline, CDR1 GTSNPN and CDR2 SVGIG (reference sequence).

This clone came up a few times. The chain joins TRBV10-3 to TRBJ1-2; D might be TRBD1 (6 bases). V was clipped by 11 bases and J by 6 bases, with 13 bases between them. The CDR3 consists of 11 residues. Germline CDR1 ENHRY, CDR2 SYGVKD. The CDR3, as DNA: TGTGCCTCGCAGGGGAGGCATGGCTACACCTTC. As protein: CASQGRHGYTF.

The CDR3 DNA follows: TGTGCCAGCTCACCATTTGACACTGAAGCTTTCTTT. The encoded protein is CASSPFDTEAFF. V is TRBV18 and J is TRBJ1-1, with D unresolved. The V and J ends lost 2 bases and 3 bases respectively, with 4 bases between them. Germline V lookup: CDR1 KGHSH, CDR2 LQKENI. The CDR3 spans 12 residues.

The chain uses TRBV28 and TRBJ1-3, with TRBD1 as a possible D gene (5 bases). Looked up from germline, CDR1 is MDHEN and CDR2 is SYDVKM. The V end was cut by 6 bases, the J end by 3 bases, with 9 bases between. The CDR3 spans 13 residues. CDR3 nucleotide sequence: TGTGCCAGCAGACAGGCGGGTGGAAACACCATATATTTT. Protein: CASRQAGGNTIYF.

This clone showed up many times. V usage is TRBV27 and J usage is TRBJ2-1; maybe TRBD2 (6 bases). V was shortened by 3 bases and J by 9 bases, with 27 bases between the two germline ends. From germline, CDR1 is MNHEY and CDR2 SMNVEV (reference sequence). The CDR3 loop spans 18 amino acids. The CDR3: CASSLNFGGATPLGEQFF. CDR3 nucleotides: TGTGCCAGCAGTTTGAATTTTGGCGGGGCTACCCCCTTAGGTGAGCAGTTCTTC.

This chain connects TRBV2 to TRBJ2-7, with 9 bases aligning to TRBD1. The CDR3 is 14 residues long. Germline V CDR1 and CDR2: SNHLY, FYNNEI. With 9 bases clipped from V and 3 bases from J, the junction kept 9 bases outside the gene matches. CDR3 coding DNA: TGTGCCAGTGGGGGACAGGGTAGGCACTACGAGCAGTACTTC. Its protein is CASGGQGRHYEQYF. The full variable domain, completed using reference TRBV2 and TRBJ2-7, is EPEVTQTPSHQVTQMGQEVILRCVPISNHLYFYWYRQILGQKVEFLVSFYNNEISEKSEIFDDQFSVERPDGSNFTLKIRSTKLEDSAMYFCASGGQGRHYEQYFGPGTRLTVT.